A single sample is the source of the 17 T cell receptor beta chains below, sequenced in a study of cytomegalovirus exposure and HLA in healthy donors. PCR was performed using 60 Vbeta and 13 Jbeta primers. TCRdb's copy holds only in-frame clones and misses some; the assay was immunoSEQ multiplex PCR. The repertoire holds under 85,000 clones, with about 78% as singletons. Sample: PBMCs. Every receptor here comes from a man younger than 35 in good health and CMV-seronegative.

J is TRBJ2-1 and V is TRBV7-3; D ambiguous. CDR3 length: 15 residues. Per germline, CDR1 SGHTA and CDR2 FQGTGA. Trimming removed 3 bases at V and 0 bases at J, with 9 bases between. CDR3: CASSFRVDSYNEQFF. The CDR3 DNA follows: TGTGCCAGCAGCTTCCGGGTTGACTCCTACAATGAGCAGTTCTTC.

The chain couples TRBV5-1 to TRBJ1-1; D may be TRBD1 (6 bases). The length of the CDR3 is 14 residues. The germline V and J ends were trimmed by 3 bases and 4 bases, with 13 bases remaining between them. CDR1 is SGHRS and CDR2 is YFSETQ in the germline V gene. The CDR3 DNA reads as TGCGCCAGCAGCTGGGTAGGGGGTTCCACTGAAGCTTTCTTT. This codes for CASSWVGGSTEAFF.

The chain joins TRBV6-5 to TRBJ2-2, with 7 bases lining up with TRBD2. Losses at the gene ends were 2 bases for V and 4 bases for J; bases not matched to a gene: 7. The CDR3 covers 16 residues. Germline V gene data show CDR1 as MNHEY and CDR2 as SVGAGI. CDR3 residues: CASSYPTPGGTGELFF. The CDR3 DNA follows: TGTGCCAGCAGTTACCCGACGCCGGGGGGCACCGGGGAGCTGTTTTTT.

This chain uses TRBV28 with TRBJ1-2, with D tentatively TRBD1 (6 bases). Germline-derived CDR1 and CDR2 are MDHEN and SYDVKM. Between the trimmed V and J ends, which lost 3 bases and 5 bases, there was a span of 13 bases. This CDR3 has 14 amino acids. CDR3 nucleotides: TGTGCCAGCAGTTTCCAGGGAGGGGGATATGGCTACACCTTC. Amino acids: CASSFQGGGYGYTF.

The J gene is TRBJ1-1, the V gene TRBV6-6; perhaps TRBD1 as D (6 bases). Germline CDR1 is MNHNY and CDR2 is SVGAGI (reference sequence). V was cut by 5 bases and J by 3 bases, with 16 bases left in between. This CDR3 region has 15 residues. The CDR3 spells CASSPLGGGHTEAFF. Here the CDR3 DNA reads TGTGCCAGCAGTCCCCTCGGCGGGGGGCACACTGAAGCTTTCTTT.

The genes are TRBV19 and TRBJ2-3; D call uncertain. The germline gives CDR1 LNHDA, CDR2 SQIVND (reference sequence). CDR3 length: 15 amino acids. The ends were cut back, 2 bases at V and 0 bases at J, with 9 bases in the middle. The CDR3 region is CASSILASSTDTQYF. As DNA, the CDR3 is TGTGCCAGTAGTATATTGGCCTCTAGCACAGATACGCAGTATTTT.

This chain's CDR3 is CASSARQGEVRDTQYF. Written as DNA, the CDR3 is TGTGCCAGCAGTGCCCGACAGGGGGAGGTTCGAGATACGCAGTATTTT. The V gene is TRBV6-1, the J gene TRBJ2-3, with TRBD1 identical over 9 bases. The CDR3 runs 16 residues. The J segment lost 5 bases and the V segment lost 4 bases, leaving 10 bases of the junction unmatched. Germline-derived CDR1 and CDR2 are MNHNS and SASEGT.

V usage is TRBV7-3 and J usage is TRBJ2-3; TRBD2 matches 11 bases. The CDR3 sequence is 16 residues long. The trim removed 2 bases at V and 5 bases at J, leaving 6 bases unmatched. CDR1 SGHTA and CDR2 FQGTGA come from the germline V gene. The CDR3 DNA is TGTGCCAGCAGCTTAGGGCCTAGCGGGGGGTTAGATACGCAGTATTTT. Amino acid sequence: CASSLGPSGGLDTQYF.

This chain's CDR3 is CASSRDITTDTQYF. For the CDR3, the DNA is TGCGCCAGCAGCAGGGACATAACCACAGATACGCAGTATTTT. The chain is built from TRBV5-1 and TRBJ2-3; D might be TRBD1 (6 bases). Trimming removed 4 bases at V and 2 bases at J, with 11 bases between. The germline V gene has CDR1 SGHRS and CDR2 YFSETQ. This CDR3 region has 14 residues.

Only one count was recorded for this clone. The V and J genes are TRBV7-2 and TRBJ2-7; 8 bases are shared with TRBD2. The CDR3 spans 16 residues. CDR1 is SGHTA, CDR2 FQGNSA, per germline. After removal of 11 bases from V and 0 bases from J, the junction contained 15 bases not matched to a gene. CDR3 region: CAGTQIRGLVSYEQYV. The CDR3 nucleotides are TGTGCCGGCACTCAAATCAGGGGACTAGTCTCCTACGAGCAGTACGTC.

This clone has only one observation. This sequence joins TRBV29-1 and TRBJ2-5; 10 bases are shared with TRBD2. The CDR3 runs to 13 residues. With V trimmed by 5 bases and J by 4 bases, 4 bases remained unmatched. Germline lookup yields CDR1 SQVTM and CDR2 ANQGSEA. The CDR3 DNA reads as TGCAGCGTTAGCGGGGGGGTTAGAGAGACCCAGTACTTC. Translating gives CSVSGGVRETQYF.

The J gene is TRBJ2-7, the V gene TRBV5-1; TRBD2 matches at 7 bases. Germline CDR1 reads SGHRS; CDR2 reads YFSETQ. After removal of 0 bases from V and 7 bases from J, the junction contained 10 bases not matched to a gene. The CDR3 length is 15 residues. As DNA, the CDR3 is TGCGCCAGCAGCTTGGATGGGGGGGGGTTTCAAGAGCAGTACTTC. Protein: CASSLDGGGFQEQYF.

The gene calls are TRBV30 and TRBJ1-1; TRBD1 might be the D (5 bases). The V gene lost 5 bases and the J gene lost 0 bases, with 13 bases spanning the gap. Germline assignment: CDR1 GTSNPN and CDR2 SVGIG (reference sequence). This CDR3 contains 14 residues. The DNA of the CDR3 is TGTGCCTGGGGCCAGGGCCCCATGAACACTGAAGCTTTCTTT. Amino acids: CAWGQGPMNTEAFF. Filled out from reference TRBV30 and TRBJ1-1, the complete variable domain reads SQTIHQWPATLVQPVGSPLSLECTVEGTSNPNLYWYRQAAGRGLQLLFYSVGIGQISSEVPQNLSASRPQDRQFILSSKKLLLSDSGFYLCAWGQGPMNTEAFFGQGTRLTVV.

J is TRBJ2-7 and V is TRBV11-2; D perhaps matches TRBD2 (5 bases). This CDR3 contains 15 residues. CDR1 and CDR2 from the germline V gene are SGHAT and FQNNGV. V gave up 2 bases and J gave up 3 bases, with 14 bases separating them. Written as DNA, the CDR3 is TGTGCCAGCAGCTTATGGCGAGGGAGAGGCTACGAGCAGTACTTC. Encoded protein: CASSLWRGRGYEQYF.

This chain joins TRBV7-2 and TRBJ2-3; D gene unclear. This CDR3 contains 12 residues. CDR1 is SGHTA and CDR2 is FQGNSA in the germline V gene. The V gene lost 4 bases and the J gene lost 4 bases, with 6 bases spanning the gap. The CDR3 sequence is CASSSQSDTQYF. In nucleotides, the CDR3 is TGTGCCAGCAGCTCGCAGTCAGATACGCAGTATTTT.

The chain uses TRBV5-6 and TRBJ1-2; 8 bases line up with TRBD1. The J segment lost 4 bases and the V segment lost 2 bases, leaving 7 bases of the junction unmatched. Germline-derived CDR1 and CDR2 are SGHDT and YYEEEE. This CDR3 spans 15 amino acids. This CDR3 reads CASSFITGTGYGYTF. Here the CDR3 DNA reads TGTGCCAGCAGCTTCATTACCGGGACAGGCTATGGCTACACCTTC.

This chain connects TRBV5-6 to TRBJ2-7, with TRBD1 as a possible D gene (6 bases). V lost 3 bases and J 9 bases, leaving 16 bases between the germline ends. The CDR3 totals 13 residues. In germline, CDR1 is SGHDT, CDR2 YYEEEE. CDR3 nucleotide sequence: TGTGCCAGCAGCTACAGGGTAGGGGGTGGGCAGTACTTC. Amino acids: CASSYRVGGGQYF.